The 3 T cell receptor beta chains below come from one sample, sequenced in a study of CD8+ T cells in alopecia areata. RNA extraction and reverse transcription yielded cDNA as sequencing template. Data came from immunoSEQ multiplex PCR; TCRdb stores just in-frame clones and leaves some out. Found here are 100,000 to 150,000 clones, 30% to 40% of them singletons; the top ten hold approximately 3.3%. Sequencing input: CD4+ T cells sorted from blood. All receptors come from a human donor with alopecia areata.

The CDR3 bases are TGTGCCAGCAGTTTGCCTGGACTGACCTACGAGCAGTACTTC. Its translation: CASSLPGLTYEQYF. The chain links TRBV28 to TRBJ2-7; D possibly corresponds to TRBD2 (5 bases). Germline V gene lookup returns CDR1 MDHEN and CDR2 SYDVKM. The CDR3 runs 14 residues. The V end was cut by 3 bases, the J end by 2 bases, with 11 bases between.

A few counts support this clone. The genes are TRBV29-1 and TRBJ2-7, with a possible D match to TRBD2 (6 bases). CDR1 is SQVTM and CDR2 is ANQGSEA in the germline V gene. Trimming took 6 bases from V and 0 from J, leaving 12 bases between them. There are 13 residues in the CDR3. The CDR3 is CSVAGLTSYEQYF. CDR3 bases: TGCAGCGTGGCGGGACTGACCTCCTACGAGCAGTACTTC.

The CDR3 loop is CASSFGRGGETQYF. The CDR3 bases are TGTGCCAGCAGTTTCGGCAGGGGGGGCGAGACCCAGTACTTC. The chain recombines TRBV27 with TRBJ2-5, with D perhaps TRBD1 or TRBD2 (7 bases each). The CDR3 totals 14 residues. The ends were cut back, 3 bases at V and 5 bases at J, with 13 bases in the middle. Germline-derived CDR1 and CDR2 are MNHEY and SMNVEV (reference sequence).